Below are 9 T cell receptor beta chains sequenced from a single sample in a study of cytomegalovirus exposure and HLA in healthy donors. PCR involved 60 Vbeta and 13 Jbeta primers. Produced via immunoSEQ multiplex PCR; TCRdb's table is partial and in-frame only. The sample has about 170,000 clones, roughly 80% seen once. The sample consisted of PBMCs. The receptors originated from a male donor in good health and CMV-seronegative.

Written as DNA, the CDR3 is TGTGCCAGCTCACCTTCAGGGGTGATGAACACTGAAGCTTTCTTT. Its protein is CASSPSGVMNTEAFF. J is TRBJ1-1 and V is TRBV18; possibly TRBD1 for D (6 bases). Germline lookup yields CDR1 KGHSH and CDR2 LQKENI. The V gene lost 3 bases and the J gene lost 0 bases, with 11 bases spanning the gap. This CDR3 contains 15 residues.

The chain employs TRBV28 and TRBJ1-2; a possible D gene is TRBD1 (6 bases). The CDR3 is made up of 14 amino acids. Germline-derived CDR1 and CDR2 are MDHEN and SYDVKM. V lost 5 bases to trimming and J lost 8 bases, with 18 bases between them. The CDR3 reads CASSPPGGAGGYTF. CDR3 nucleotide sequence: TGTGCCAGCAGTCCTCCTGGGGGGGCGGGAGGCTACACCTTC.

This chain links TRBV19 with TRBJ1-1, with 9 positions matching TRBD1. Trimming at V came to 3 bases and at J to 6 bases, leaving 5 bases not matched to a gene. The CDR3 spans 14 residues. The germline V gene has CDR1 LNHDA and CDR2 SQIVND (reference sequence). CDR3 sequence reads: CASSMGQGDSEAFF. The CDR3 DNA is TGTGCCAGTAGTATGGGACAGGGAGACTCTGAAGCTTTCTTT.

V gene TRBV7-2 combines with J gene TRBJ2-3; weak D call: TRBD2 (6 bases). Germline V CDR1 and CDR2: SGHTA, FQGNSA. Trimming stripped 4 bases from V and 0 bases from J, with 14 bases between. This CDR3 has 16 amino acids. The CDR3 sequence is CASSSEGRGSTDTQYF. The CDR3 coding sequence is TGTGCCAGCAGCTCAGAGGGGCGGGGAAGCACAGATACGCAGTATTTT.

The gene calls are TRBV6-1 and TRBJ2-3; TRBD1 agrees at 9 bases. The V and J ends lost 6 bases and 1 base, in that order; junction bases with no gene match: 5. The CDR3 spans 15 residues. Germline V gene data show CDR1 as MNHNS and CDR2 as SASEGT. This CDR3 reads CASSHDRGGTDTQYF. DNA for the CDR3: TGTGCCAGCAGCCACGACAGGGGGGGCACAGATACGCAGTATTTT.

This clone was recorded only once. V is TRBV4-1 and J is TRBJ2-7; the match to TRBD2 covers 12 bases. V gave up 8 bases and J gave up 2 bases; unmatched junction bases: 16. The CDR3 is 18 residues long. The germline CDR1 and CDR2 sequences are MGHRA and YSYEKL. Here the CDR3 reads CASETSGRGPYRAYEQYF. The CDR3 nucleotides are TGCGCCAGCGAGACTAGCGGGAGAGGTCCGTACAGGGCCTACGAGCAGTACTTC.

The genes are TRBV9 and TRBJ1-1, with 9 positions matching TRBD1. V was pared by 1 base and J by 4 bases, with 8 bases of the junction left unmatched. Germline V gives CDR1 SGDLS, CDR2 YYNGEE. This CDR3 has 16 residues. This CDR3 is CASSVRGQGRATEAFF. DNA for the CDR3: TGTGCCAGCAGCGTACGGGGACAGGGACGTGCCACTGAAGCTTTCTTT.

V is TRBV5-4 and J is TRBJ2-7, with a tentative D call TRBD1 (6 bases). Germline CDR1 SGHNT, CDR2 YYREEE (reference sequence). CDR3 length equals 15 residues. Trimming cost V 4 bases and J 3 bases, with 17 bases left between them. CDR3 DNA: TGTGCCAGCAGCCTGGACAGAGACCTATTCTACGAGCAGTACTTC. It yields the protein CASSLDRDLFYEQYF.

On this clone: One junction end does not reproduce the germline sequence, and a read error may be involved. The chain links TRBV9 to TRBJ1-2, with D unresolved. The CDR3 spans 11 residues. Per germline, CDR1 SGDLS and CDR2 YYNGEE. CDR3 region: CVPRANYGYTF. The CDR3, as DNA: TGCGTCCCCCGGGCTAACTATGGCTACACCTTC. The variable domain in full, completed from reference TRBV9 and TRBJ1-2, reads DSGVTQTPKHLITATGQRVTLRCSPRSGDLSVYWYQQSLDQGLQFLIQYYNGEERAKGNILERFSAQQFPDLHSELNLSSLELGDSALYFCVPRANYGYTFGSGTRLTVV.